The 32 T cell receptor beta chains presented below share a single source sample, sequenced in a study of blood T cells in healthy people across ages. A second about 7 to 11 cycle PCR used barcoded and J-beta primers. A single record per CDR3 protein comes from TCRdb applying MiXCR to the 5' RACE reads. This sample has about 900,000 distinct CDR3 sequences, with about 48% found just once. The source material was blood. The receptors stem from a man younger than 45 in good health.

This clonotype was seen a handful of times. The chain joins TRBV4-3 to TRBJ2-3, with TRBD2 matching 11 bases. CDR1 is LGHNA, CDR2 YSLEER, per germline. There are 18 residues in the CDR3. The V segment lost 2 bases and the J segment 3 bases; nucleotides outside the gene matches: 10. The CDR3 nucleotides are TGCGCCAGCAGCCAATCGGGGACTAGCGGCTACACAACAGATACGCAGTATTTT. This gives the protein CASSQSGTSGYTTDTQYF.

CDR3 residues: CASSLQLTGTDTQYF. CDR3 nucleotide sequence: TGTGCCAGCAGCTTACAGTTAACAGGCACAGATACGCAGTATTTT. The chain combines TRBV7-2 with TRBJ2-3, with no clear D. Germline values: CDR1 SGHTA, CDR2 FQGNSA. V gave up 2 bases and J gave up 1 base, with 10 bases separating them. The CDR3 covers 15 residues.

The chain carries TRBV27 and TRBJ2-7; 10 positions agree with TRBD1. This CDR3 is built from 20 residues. Germline V gives CDR1 MNHEY, CDR2 SMNVEV (reference sequence). V was clipped by 4 bases and J by 2 bases; unmatched bases: 20. The chain's CDR3 is CASSSTAGTGATHIPYEQYF. CDR3 nucleotide sequence: TGTGCCAGCAGTTCAACTGCAGGGACAGGGGCCACCCATATCCCCTACGAGCAGTACTTC.

V gene TRBV4-2 combines with J gene TRBJ2-1; perhaps D is TRBD1 or TRBD2 (6 bases each). This CDR3 has 17 amino acids. With 0 bases removed from V and 9 bases from J, the gap between germline ends came to 21 bases. CDR1 and CDR2 from the germline V gene are LGHNA and YNFKEQ. The CDR3 reads CASSQDLRGVGLREQFF. The CDR3, as DNA: TGTGCCAGCAGCCAAGATTTGAGGGGGGTTGGGCTTCGTGAGCAGTTCTTC.

The chain recombines TRBV10-3 with TRBJ2-7; no definite D call. This CDR3 region has 12 residues. The germline V gene has CDR1 ENHRY and CDR2 SYGVKD. With 0 bases removed from V and 7 bases from J, the gap between germline ends came to 7 bases. The CDR3 nucleotides are TGTGCCATCAGTGAGTCTGGGGATGAGCAGTACTTC. Its protein product is CAISESGDEQYF.

This clonotype was counted only a few times. This chain joins TRBV2 and TRBJ2-1; 8 nucleotides line up with TRBD2. This CDR3 region has 16 residues. V shed 6 bases, J shed 0 bases, and the junction held 7 bases outside the gene matches. CDR1 SNHLY and CDR2 FYNNEI come from the germline V gene. The CDR3 sequence is CASRPTSVSSYNEQFF. The CDR3 nucleotides read TGTGCCAGCAGACCGACTAGCGTGAGCTCCTACAATGAGCAGTTCTTC.

This sequence joins TRBV28 and TRBJ2-3; 11 bases align to TRBD2. V lost 5 bases to trimming and J lost 7 bases; unmatched junction nucleotides: 8. This CDR3 is built from 15 residues. Germline loops: CDR1 MDHEN, CDR2 SYDVKM. The CDR3 here is CASSGGLAVVNTQYF. CDR3 coding DNA: TGTGCCAGCAGTGGGGGACTAGCGGTGGTAAATACGCAGTATTTT. The full variable domain, rest sourced from reference TRBV28 and TRBJ2-3, is DVKVTQSSRYLVKRTGEKVFLECVQDMDHENMFWYRQDPGLGLRLIYFSYDVKMKEKGDIPEGYSVSREKKERFSLILESASTNQTSMYLCASSGGLAVVNTQYFGPGTRLTVL.

This clonotype is a singleton in its sample. V and J are TRBV7-2 and TRBJ2-5; 8 bases are a match to TRBD2. CDR1 is SGHTA and CDR2 is FQGNSA in the germline V gene. J gave up 4 bases and V 4 bases, and 2 bases lay outside the gene matches. CDR3 length: 13 residues. The DNA for the CDR3 is TGTGCCAGCAGCTCCGGACTAGCAGAGACCCAGTACTTC. Translating it yields CASSSGLAETQYF.

The V and J genes are TRBV5-1 and TRBJ2-1, with D tentatively TRBD1 or TRBD2 (6 bases each). The J call may be in error: the DNA end matches TRBJ2-7 better. Germline V CDR1 and CDR2: SGHRS, YFSETQ. This CDR3 contains 15 residues. CDR3 sequence reads: CASSPLGGPYNEQYF. In nucleotides, the CDR3 is TGCGCCAGCAGCCCTCTTGGGGGGCCCTACAATGAGCAGTACTTC.

This clonotype was counted only a few times. The chain couples TRBV7-2 to TRBJ2-1; 8 nucleotides match TRBD2. The CDR3 is 13 residues long. Losses at the gene ends were 4 bases for V and 12 bases for J; bases not matched to a gene: 8. Germline CDR1 is SGHTA and CDR2 is FQGNSA. CDR3 nucleotide sequence: TGTGCCAGCAGCTCCGGGGAGCGGGGGCGGCAGTTCTTC. Its translation is CASSSGERGRQFF.

The J gene is TRBJ2-7, the V gene TRBV27; D is unclear. Trimming removed 3 bases from V and 3 bases from J, with 12 bases in between. Germline lookup yields CDR1 MNHEY and CDR2 SMNVEV (reference sequence). The length of the CDR3 is 14 residues. CDR3 sequence (DNA): TGTGCCAGCAGTTTTAACCCGACGGACTACGAGCAGTACTTC. Translated: CASSFNPTDYEQYF.

This clonotype was recorded a few times. The chain carries TRBV20-1 and TRBJ2-3; tentative D call: TRBD1 (5 bases). Per the germline V gene, CDR1 is DFQATT and CDR2 is SNEGSKA (reference sequence). Trimming pared 1 base from V and 2 bases from J, leaving 10 bases between. The CDR3 extends over 14 amino acids. The CDR3 here is CSARGTRTTDTQYF. CDR3 in DNA: TGCAGTGCTAGAGGGACAAGGACCACAGATACGCAGTATTTT.

The rearrangement links TRBV27 to TRBJ2-7, with a tentative D call TRBD2 (5 bases). The DNA matches TRBJ2-5 better at its end, which makes the J call doubtful. In germline, CDR1 is MNHEY, CDR2 SMNVEV (reference sequence). The CDR3 runs 13 residues. CDR3 sequence: CASSRIGVETQYF. In DNA form, the CDR3 reads TGTGCCAGCAGCCGCATCGGGGTTGAGACCCAGTACTTC.

The gene calls are TRBV5-1 and TRBJ1-2, with D unclear. Deletions cut 0 bases from V and 8 bases from J, with 8 bases between. Germline values: CDR1 SGHRS, CDR2 YFSETQ. CDR3 length: 12 residues. CDR3 protein: CASSLGVQGYTF. CDR3 DNA: TGCGCCAGCAGCTTGGGGGTTCAAGGCTACACCTTC.

V and J are TRBV9 and TRBJ1-2, with 8 nucleotides matching TRBD1. The CDR3 spans 18 residues. Per the germline V gene, CDR1 is SGDLS and CDR2 is YYNGEE. V trimming: 0 bases; J trimming: 1 base; junction bases outside the gene matches: 11. This CDR3 reads CASSVAAGRGQDNYGYTF. For the CDR3, the DNA is TGTGCCAGCAGCGTAGCCGCCGGAAGGGGACAGGATAACTATGGCTACACCTTC.

V is TRBV9 and J is TRBJ2-3, with 11 bases lining up with TRBD2. The CDR3 runs 15 residues. CDR1 is SGDLS and CDR2 is YYNGEE in the germline V gene. J was trimmed by 6 bases and V by 3 bases; bases with no gene match: 6. This chain's CDR3 is CASSALAGGMDTQYF. CDR3 sequence (DNA): TGTGCCAGCAGCGCGTTAGCGGGGGGGATGGATACGCAGTATTTT.

This clonotype was found a few times. The chain carries TRBV5-1 and TRBJ2-5; 7 nucleotides line up with TRBD2. Germline CDR1 and CDR2: SGHRS and YFSETQ. CDR3 length: 15 residues. Trimming cost V 1 base and J 2 bases; bases outside gene matches: 5. The CDR3 reads CASSLRLALQETQYF. The CDR3 DNA follows: TGCGCCAGCAGCTTGAGACTAGCACTACAAGAGACCCAGTACTTC. Full variable domain (remainder filled in from reference TRBV5-1 and TRBJ2-5): KAGVTQTPRYLIKTRGQQVTLSCSPISGHRSVSWYQQTPGQGLQFLFEYFSETQRNKGNFPGRFSGRQFSNSRSEMNVSTLELGDSALYLCASSLRLALQETQYFGPGTRLLVL.

The CDR3 sequence: CASRPVGISYEQYF. The CDR3 DNA is TGTGCCAGCCGCCCCGTGGGAATCTCCTACGAGCAGTACTTC. This chain links TRBV7-2 with TRBJ2-7; no reliable D call. The CDR3 contains 14 residues. The ends were cut back, 8 bases at V and 0 bases at J, with 14 bases in the middle. CDR1 is SGHTA, CDR2 FQGNSA, per germline. Together with reference TRBV7-2 and TRBJ2-7, the CDR3 gives the full variable domain: GAGVSQSPSNKVTEKGKDVELRCDPISGHTALYWYRQSLGQGLEFLIYFQGNSAPDKSGLPSDRFSAERTGGSVSTLTIQRTQQEDSAVYLCASRPVGISYEQYFGPGTRLTVT.

This chain uses TRBV24-1 with TRBJ2-3; 14 nucleotides align to TRBD2. J was trimmed by 3 bases and V by 9 bases; bases with no gene match: 10. This CDR3 comprises 17 residues. The germline V gene encodes CDR1 KGHDR and CDR2 SFDVKD. The CDR3 DNA sequence: TGTGCCACCCAAAGGGGACTAGCGGGGGTTGTGACAGATACGCAGTATTTT. It translates to CATQRGLAGVVTDTQYF.

The chain links TRBV11-2 to TRBJ2-3; D call uncertain. The CDR3 totals 15 residues. The V gene's germline CDR1 is SGHAT and CDR2 FQNNGV. Trimming left V 1 base short and J 2 bases short, with 10 bases between. The CDR3 bases are TGTGCCAGCAGCTTAGTTATGCAGTCCACAGATACGCAGTATTTT. Protein product: CASSLVMQSTDTQYF.

The sample holds one count of this clonotype. The chain carries TRBV29-1 and TRBJ2-1; 10 bases are shared with TRBD2. V trimming: 1 base; J trimming: 5 bases; junction bases outside the gene matches: 5. CDR1 SQVTM and CDR2 ANQGSEA come from the germline V gene. The CDR3 is 15 residues long. In nucleotides, the CDR3 is TGCAGCGTTGAAGCACTAGCGGGGCGGAACAATGAGCAGTTCTTC. Protein product: CSVEALAGRNNEQFF.

J is TRBJ1-5 and V is TRBV16, with a tentative D call TRBD1 (5 bases). The germline V and J ends were trimmed by 4 bases and 4 bases, with 11 bases remaining between them. Germline CDR1 reads KGHSY; CDR2 reads FQNENV. This CDR3 contains 14 residues. DNA of the CDR3: TGTGCCAGCAGCCCCGGAAGGGGAAATCAGCCCCAGCATTTT. Translation: CASSPGRGNQPQHF.

The chain combines TRBV27 with TRBJ2-5; D gene unclear. CDR3 length: 13 amino acids. Germline CDR1 MNHEY, CDR2 SMNVEV (reference sequence). The germline V and J ends were trimmed by 5 bases and 3 bases, with 10 bases remaining between them. CDR3 coding DNA: TGTGCCAGCAGTGTGTCAGTTGAAGAGACCCAGTACTTC. This codes for CASSVSVEETQYF.

The chain combines TRBV3-1 with TRBJ2-7; 11 positions agree with TRBD1. The better agreement between TRBJ2-5 and the DNA end casts doubt on the J call. CDR1 is LGHDT, CDR2 YNNKEL, per germline (reference sequence). The CDR3 consists of 16 residues. This chain's CDR3 is CASSLRTGGTGETQYF. CDR3 nucleotides: TGTGCCAGCAGCCTTCGGACAGGGGGCACGGGGGAGACCCAGTACTTC.

This rearrangement joins TRBV6-1 to TRBJ1-2, with D possibly being TRBD1 (5 bases). This CDR3 spans 15 amino acids. The V and J ends lost 3 bases and 8 bases respectively, with 19 bases between them. Germline loops: CDR1 MNHNS, CDR2 SASEGT. The CDR3 loop is CASSDEGREVSGYTF. The CDR3 DNA is TGTGCCAGCAGTGATGAGGGCAGGGAGGTTTCCGGCTACACCTTC.

The chain links TRBV6-1 to TRBJ2-7, with 9 bases identical to TRBD1. CDR3 size: 16 residues. Per the germline V gene, CDR1 is MNHNS and CDR2 is SASEGT. The V gene end was trimmed by 5 bases and the J gene end by 1 base; junction bases not matched to a gene: 9. Here the CDR3 reads CASSLVGGTGSYEQYF. Here the CDR3 DNA reads TGTGCCAGCAGTCTTGTCGGGGGGACAGGGTCCTACGAGCAGTACTTC.

This clonotype came up a few times. The rearrangement links TRBV4-2 to TRBJ2-1; D call uncertain. Trimming cost V 3 bases and J 7 bases, with 7 bases left between them. This CDR3 has 12 amino acids. CDR1 and CDR2 (germline): LGHNA, YNFKEQ. The chain's CDR3 is CASSHPGNEQFF. The CDR3 region has the DNA TGTGCCAGCAGCCACCCTGGAAATGAGCAGTTCTTC.

This chain joins TRBV25-1 and TRBJ1-5; perhaps TRBD1 as D (5 bases). Looked up from germline, CDR1 is MGHDK and CDR2 is SYGVNS. Between the trimmed V and J ends, which lost 4 bases and 1 base, there was a span of 8 bases. The CDR3 extends over 14 amino acids. CDR3 nucleotide sequence: TGTGCCAGCAGTGGACAGACAAGCAATCAGCCCCAGCATTTT. Its translation: CASSGQTSNQPQHF.

To note about this clonotype: This may come from a read error, since a much larger clone is one base off. The chain uses TRBV7-2 and TRBJ2-1; 8 bases match TRBD1. Germline V CDR1 and CDR2: SGHTA, FQGNSA. There are 13 residues in the CDR3. CDR3 DNA sequence: TGTGCCTGCAGCTGGGACAGGTACAATGAGCAGTTCTTC. Translated: CACSWDRYNEQFF. Using reference TRBV7-2 and TRBJ2-1 for the parts outside the CDR3, the full variable domain is GAGVSQSPSNKVTEKGKDVELRCDPISGHTALYWYRQSLGQGLEFLIYFQGNSAPDKSGLPSDRFSAERTGGSVSTLTIQRTQQEDSAVYLCACSWDRYNEQFFGPGTRLTVL.

The genes are TRBV7-9 and TRBJ2-7; 9 positions agree with TRBD1. Unmatched junction bases numbered 5, after V lost 5 bases and J lost 3 bases. Per the germline V gene, CDR1 is SEHNR and CDR2 is FQNEAQ (reference sequence). The CDR3 sequence is 14 residues long. CDR3 sequence: CASSRTGDNYEQYF. The DNA of the CDR3 is TGTGCCAGCAGCAGGACAGGGGACAACTACGAGCAGTACTTC.

This clonotype has just a few counts. This sequence joins TRBV20-1 and TRBJ2-7; D is possibly TRBD2 (5 bases). Germline V gene lookup returns CDR1 DFQATT and CDR2 SNEGSKA (reference sequence). This CDR3 contains 15 residues. Trimming removed 3 bases from V and 1 base from J, with 16 bases in between. As DNA, the CDR3 is TGCAGTGCTAGTCGCCAGCGGTATGTTTCCTACGAGCAGTACTTC. This sequence encodes CSASRQRYVSYEQYF.

This clonotype has only a few counts. The chain employs TRBV6-2 or TRBV6-3 and TRBJ2-1, with TRBD2 as a possible D gene (7 bases). Germline values: CDR1 MNHEY, CDR2 SVGEGT. The CDR3 is 15 residues long. Trimming took 6 bases from V and 7 from J, leaving 19 bases between them. The CDR3 DNA follows: TGTGCCAGCAGATTCTCGGGGGGCCTCGGGAATGAGCAGTTCTTC. The encoded protein is CASRFSGGLGNEQFF.